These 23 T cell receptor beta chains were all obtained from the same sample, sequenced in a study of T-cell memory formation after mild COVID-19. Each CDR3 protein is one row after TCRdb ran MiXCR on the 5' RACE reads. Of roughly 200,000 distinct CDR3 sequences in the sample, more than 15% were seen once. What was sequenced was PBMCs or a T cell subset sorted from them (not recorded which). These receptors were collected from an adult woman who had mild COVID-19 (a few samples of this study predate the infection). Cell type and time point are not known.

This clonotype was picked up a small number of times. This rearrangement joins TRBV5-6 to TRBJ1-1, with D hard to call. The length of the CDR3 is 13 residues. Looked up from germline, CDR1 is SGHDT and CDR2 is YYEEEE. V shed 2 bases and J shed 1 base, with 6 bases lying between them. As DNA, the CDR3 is TGTGCCAGCAGCTTACTGGCGAACACTGAAGCTTTCTTT. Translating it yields CASSLLANTEAFF. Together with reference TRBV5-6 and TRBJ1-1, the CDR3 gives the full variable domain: DAGVTQSPTHLIKTRGQQVTLRCSPKSGHDTVSWYQQALGQGPQFIFQYYEEEERQRGNFPDRFSGHQFPNYSSELNVNALLLGDSALYLCASSLLANTEAFFGQGTRLTVV.

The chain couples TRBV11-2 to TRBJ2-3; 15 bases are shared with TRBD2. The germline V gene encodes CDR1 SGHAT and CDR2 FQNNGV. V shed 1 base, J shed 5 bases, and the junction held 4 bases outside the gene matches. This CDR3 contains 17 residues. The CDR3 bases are TGTGCCAGCAGCTTAGCTGGGACTAGCGGGAGGTTAGATACGCAGTATTTT. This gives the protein CASSLAGTSGRLDTQYF.

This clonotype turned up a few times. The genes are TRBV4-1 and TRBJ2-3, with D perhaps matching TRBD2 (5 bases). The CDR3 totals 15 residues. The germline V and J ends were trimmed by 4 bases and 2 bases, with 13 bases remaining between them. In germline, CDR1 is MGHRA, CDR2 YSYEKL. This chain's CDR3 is CASSLRLIFTDTQYF. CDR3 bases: TGCGCCAGCAGCCTCCGACTAATTTTCACAGATACGCAGTATTTT.

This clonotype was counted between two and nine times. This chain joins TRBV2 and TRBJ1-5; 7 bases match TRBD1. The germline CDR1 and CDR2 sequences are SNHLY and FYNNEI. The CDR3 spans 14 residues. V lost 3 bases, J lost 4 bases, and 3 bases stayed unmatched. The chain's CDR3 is CASSETGYNQPQHF. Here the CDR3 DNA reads TGTGCCAGCAGTGAGACAGGGTATAATCAGCCCCAGCATTTT.

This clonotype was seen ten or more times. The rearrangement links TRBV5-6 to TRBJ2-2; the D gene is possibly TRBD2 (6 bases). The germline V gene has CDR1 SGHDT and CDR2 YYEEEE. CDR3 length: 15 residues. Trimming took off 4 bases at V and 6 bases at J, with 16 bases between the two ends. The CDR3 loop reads CASSPSGLIAGELFF. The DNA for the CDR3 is TGTGCCAGCAGCCCGTCGGGACTGATCGCCGGGGAGCTGTTTTTT.

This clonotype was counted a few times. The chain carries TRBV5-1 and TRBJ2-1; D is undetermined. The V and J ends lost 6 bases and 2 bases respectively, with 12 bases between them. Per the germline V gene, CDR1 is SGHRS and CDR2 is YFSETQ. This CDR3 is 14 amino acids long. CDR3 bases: TGCGCCAGCATTGGGCCACCTCCCTACAATGAGCAGTTCTTC. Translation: CASIGPPPYNEQFF. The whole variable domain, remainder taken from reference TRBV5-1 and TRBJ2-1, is KAGVTQTPRYLIKTRGQQVTLSCSPISGHRSVSWYQQTPGQGLQFLFEYFSETQRNKGNFPGRFSGRQFSNSRSEMNVSTLELGDSALYLCASIGPPPYNEQFFGPGTRLTVL.

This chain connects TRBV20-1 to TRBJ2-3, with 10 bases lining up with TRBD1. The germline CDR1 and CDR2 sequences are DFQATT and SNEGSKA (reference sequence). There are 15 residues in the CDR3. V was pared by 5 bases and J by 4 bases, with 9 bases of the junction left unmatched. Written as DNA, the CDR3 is TGCAGTGCTGCGCAGACAGGGGGCAGGGCAGATACGCAGTATTTT. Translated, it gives CSAAQTGGRADTQYF.

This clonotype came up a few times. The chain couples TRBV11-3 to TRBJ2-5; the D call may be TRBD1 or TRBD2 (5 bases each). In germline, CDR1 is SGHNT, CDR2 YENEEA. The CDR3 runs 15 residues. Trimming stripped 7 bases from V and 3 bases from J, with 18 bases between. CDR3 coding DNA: TGTGCCAGCACCCGGATGGGAAGAGGGGAAGAGACCCAGTACTTC. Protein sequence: CASTRMGRGEETQYF.

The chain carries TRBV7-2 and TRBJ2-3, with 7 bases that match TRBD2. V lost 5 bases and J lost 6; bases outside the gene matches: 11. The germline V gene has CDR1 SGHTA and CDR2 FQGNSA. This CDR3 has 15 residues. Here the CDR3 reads CASSPSPGREDTQYF. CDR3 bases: TGTGCCAGCAGCCCTTCCCCGGGGAGGGAGGATACGCAGTATTTT. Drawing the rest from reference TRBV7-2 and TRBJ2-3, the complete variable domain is GAGVSQSPSNKVTEKGKDVELRCDPISGHTALYWYRQSLGQGLEFLIYFQGNSAPDKSGLPSDRFSAERTGGSVSTLTIQRTQQEDSAVYLCASSPSPGREDTQYFGPGTRLTVL.

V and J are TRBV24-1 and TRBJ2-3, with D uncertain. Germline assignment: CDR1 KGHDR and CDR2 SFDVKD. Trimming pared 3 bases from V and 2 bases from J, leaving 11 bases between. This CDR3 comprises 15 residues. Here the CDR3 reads CATSDRSLLTDTQYF. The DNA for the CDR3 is TGTGCCACCAGTGATCGGTCACTCCTCACAGATACGCAGTATTTT.

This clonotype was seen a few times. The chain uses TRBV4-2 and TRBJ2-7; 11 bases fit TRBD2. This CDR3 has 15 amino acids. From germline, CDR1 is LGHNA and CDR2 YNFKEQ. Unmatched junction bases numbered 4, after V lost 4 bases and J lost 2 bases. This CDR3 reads CASSLGTSGTYEQYF. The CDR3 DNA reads TGTGCCAGCAGCCTGGGGACTAGCGGAACCTACGAGCAGTACTTC.

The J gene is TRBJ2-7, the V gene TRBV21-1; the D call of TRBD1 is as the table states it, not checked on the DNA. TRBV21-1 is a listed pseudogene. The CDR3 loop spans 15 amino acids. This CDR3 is CASSTKGLISYEQYF. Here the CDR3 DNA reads TGTGCCAGCAGCACTAAGGGGTTGATATCCTACGAGCAGTACTTC.

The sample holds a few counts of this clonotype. The CDR3: CASSTPGQGDYGYTF. CDR3 bases: TGTGCCAGCAGTACCCCGGGACAGGGGGACTATGGCTACACCTTC. The gene calls are TRBV12-3 or TRBV12-4 and TRBJ1-2; 11 bases map to TRBD1. This CDR3 has 15 amino acids. Trimming at V came to 5 bases and at J to 3 bases, leaving 5 bases not matched to a gene.

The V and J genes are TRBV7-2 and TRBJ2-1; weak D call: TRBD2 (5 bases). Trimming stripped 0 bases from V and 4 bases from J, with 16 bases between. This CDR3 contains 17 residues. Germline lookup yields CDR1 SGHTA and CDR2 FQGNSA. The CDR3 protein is CASSLAAGPTLYNEQFF. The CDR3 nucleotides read TGTGCCAGCAGCTTAGCGGCGGGCCCGACCTTGTACAATGAGCAGTTCTTC.

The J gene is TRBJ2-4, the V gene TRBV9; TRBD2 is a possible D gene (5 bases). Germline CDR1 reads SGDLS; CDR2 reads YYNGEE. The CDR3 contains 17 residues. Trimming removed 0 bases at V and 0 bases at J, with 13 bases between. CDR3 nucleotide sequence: TGTGCCAGCAGCGTAGGCATCCGGGATCTAGCCAAAAACATTCAGTACTTC. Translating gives CASSVGIRDLAKNIQYF.

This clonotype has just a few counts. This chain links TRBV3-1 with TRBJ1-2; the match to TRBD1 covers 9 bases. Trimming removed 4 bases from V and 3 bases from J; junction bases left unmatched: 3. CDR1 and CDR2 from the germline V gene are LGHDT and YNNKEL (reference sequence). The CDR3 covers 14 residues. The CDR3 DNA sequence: TGTGCCAGCAGCCCTTGGACAGGGGACTATGGCTACACCTTC. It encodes CASSPWTGDYGYTF.

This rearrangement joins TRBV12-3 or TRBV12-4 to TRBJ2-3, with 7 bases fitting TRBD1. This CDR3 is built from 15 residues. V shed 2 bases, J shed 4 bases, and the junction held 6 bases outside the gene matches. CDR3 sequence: CASSLRGPRADTQYF. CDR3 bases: TGTGCCAGCAGTTTAAGGGGGCCCCGGGCAGATACGCAGTATTTT.

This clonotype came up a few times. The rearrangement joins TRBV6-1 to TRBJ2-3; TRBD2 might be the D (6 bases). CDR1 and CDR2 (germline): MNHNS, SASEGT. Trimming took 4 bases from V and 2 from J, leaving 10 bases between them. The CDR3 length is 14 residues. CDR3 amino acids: CASSAAGFTDTQYF. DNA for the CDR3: TGTGCCAGCAGTGCCGCGGGATTCACAGATACGCAGTATTTT.

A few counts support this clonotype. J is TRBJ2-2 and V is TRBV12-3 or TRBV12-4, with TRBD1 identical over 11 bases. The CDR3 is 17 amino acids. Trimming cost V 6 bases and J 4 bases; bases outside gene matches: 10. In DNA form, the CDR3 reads TGTGCCAGCAGCTCAGGACAGGGGGCCCTATCCACCGGGGAGCTGTTTTTT. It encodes CASSSGQGALSTGELFF.

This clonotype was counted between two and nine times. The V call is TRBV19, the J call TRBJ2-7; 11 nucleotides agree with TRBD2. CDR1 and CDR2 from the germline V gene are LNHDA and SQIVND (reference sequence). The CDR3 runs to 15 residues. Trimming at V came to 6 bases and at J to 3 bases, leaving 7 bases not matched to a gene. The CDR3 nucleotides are TGTGCCAGTAGGTTGACTAGCGGGAATATCTACGAGCAGTACTTC. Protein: CASRLTSGNIYEQYF. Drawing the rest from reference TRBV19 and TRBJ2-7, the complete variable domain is DGGITQSPKYLFRKEGQNVTLSCEQNLNHDAMYWYRQDPGQGLRLIYYSQIVNDFQKGDIAEGYSVSREKKESFPLTVTSAQKNPTAFYLCASRLTSGNIYEQYFGPGTRLTVT.

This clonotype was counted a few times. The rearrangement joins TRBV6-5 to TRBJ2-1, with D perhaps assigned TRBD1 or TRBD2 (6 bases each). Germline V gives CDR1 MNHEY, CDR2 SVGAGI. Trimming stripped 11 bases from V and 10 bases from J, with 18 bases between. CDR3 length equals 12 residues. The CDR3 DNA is TGTGCCTCTTCGGCGGGGACAAGGGAGCAGTTCTTC. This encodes CASSAGTREQFF.

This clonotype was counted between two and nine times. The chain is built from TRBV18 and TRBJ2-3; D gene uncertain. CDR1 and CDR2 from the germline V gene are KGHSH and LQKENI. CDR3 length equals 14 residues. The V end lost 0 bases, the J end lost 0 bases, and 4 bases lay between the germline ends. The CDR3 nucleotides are TGTGCCAGCTCACCACCGGCCAGCACAGATACGCAGTATTTT. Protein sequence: CASSPPASTDTQYF.

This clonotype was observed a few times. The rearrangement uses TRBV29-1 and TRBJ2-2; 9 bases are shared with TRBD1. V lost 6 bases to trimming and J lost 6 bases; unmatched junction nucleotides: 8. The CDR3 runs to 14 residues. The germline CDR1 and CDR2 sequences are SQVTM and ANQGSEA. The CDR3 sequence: CSVVEQGASGELFF. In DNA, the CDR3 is TGCAGCGTAGTAGAACAGGGGGCTTCCGGGGAGCTGTTTTTT.